The 14 T cell receptor beta chains listed next were all sequenced from one sample in a study of OX40 agonist ivuxolimab in advanced cancers. The library was produced with the immunoSEQ multiplex PCR assay. TCRdb took over this immuneACCESS table, retaining in-frame rearrangements with V and J assigned. Such tables are incomplete; in checked studies, under half of the missing clones stem from an unresolved V gene, and the remainder is unexplained. The sample table records more than 60,000 clones; about 80% of these occur just once. The ten largest clones represent 4.4% of the sample. This material consisted of CD4+ or CD8+ T cells sorted from blood, taken in a trial of the OX40 agonist ivuxolimab. The receptors shown here come from an adult with an advanced solid tumor such as melanoma, head and neck, liver or kidney cancer.

This sequence joins TRBV10-3 and TRBJ2-7, with 8 bases fitting TRBD1. After removal of 2 bases from V and 6 bases from J, the junction contained 9 bases not matched to a gene. Germline V gene data show CDR1 as ENHRY and CDR2 as SYGVKD. The CDR3 runs to 15 residues. The CDR3 region is CAISERGQGDSEQYF. CDR3 DNA: TGTGCCATCAGTGAGAGAGGACAGGGAGATAGCGAGCAGTACTTC.

This rearrangement joins TRBV27 to TRBJ2-2, with D tentatively TRBD1 or TRBD2 (6 bases each). This CDR3 has 15 amino acids. V shed 6 bases and J shed 4 bases, with 15 bases lying between them. The germline CDR1 and CDR2 sequences are MNHEY and SMNVEV (reference sequence). The CDR3 region is CASRIKGGSTGELFF. DNA of the CDR3: TGTGCCAGCAGGATCAAGGGGGGAAGCACCGGGGAGCTGTTTTTT.

The genes are TRBV29-1 and TRBJ1-2; 10 positions match TRBD1. The V gene end was trimmed by 4 bases and the J gene end by 5 bases; junction bases not matched to a gene: 7. CDR3 size: 14 residues. In germline, CDR1 is SQVTM, CDR2 ANQGSEA. CDR3 sequence (DNA): TGCAGCGTTGCCAGGGCGGGACAGGGGTATGGCTACACCTTC. Protein product: CSVARAGQGYGYTF.

The chain links TRBV4-1 to TRBJ2-7, with 10 bases that match TRBD1. The CDR3 is 15 residues long. Germline V gives CDR1 MGHRA, CDR2 YSYEKL. Trimming cost V 4 bases and J 3 bases; bases outside gene matches: 6. CDR3 sequence reads: CASSPQGTGDYEQYF. The CDR3 nucleotides are TGCGCCAGCAGCCCGCAAGGGACAGGGGACTACGAGCAGTACTTC.

The genes are TRBV6-1 and TRBJ1-1; 8 positions match TRBD1. CDR1 and CDR2 from the germline V gene are MNHNS and SASEGT. The length of the CDR3 is 13 residues. Unmatched junction bases numbered 10, after V lost 6 bases and J lost 10 bases. CDR3 bases: TGTGCCAGCAGAATCGGGACAGGCCTTCTAGCTTTCTTT. It is translated as CASRIGTGLLAFF.

This clone occurred once. The rearrangement uses TRBV6-4 and TRBJ1-4, with TRBD1 matching over 8 bases. This CDR3 spans 17 amino acids. Germline loops: CDR1 MRHNA, CDR2 SNTAGT. Losses at the gene ends were 2 bases for V and 7 bases for J; bases not matched to a gene: 12. The CDR3 is CASSDPHRTGKSEKLFF. The CDR3 DNA reads as TGTGCCAGCAGTGACCCTCACCGGACAGGGAAAAGTGAAAAACTGTTTTTT.

The genes are TRBV19 and TRBJ2-2; TRBD2 is a possible D gene (6 bases). The V end was cut by 6 bases, the J end by 7 bases, with 15 bases between. Germline-derived CDR1 and CDR2 are LNHDA and SQIVND (reference sequence). The CDR3 is 14 amino acids. The CDR3, as DNA: TGTGCCAGTAGGATCCCGGGGGTTGGCGGGGAGCTGTTTTTT. Protein product: CASRIPGVGGELFF. The complete variable domain, with remaining parts taken from reference TRBV19 and TRBJ2-2, reads DGGITQSPKYLFRKEGQNVTLSCEQNLNHDAMYWYRQDPGQGLRLIYYSQIVNDFQKGDIAEGYSVSREKKESFPLTVTSAQKNPTAFYLCASRIPGVGGELFFGEGSRLTVL.

V is TRBV6-5 and J is TRBJ2-5; D call uncertain. The J call is uncertain, as TRBJ2-7 better fits the DNA end. The CDR3 runs to 15 residues. Germline V gives CDR1 MNHEY, CDR2 SVGAGI. CDR3 in amino acids: CASSYSRTASYEQYF. CDR3 coding DNA: TGTGCCAGCAGTTACTCGAGGACGGCCTCCTACGAGCAGTACTTC.

The chain joins TRBV27 to TRBJ2-7; D call uncertain. The CDR3 runs 9 residues. V was shortened by 8 bases and J by 3 bases, with 2 bases between the two germline ends. Germline loops: CDR1 MNHEY, CDR2 SMNVEV (reference sequence). This CDR3 is CASGYEQYF. The DNA of the CDR3 is TGTGCCAGCGGCTACGAGCAGTACTTC.

J is TRBJ1-2 and V is TRBV4-1; weak D call: TRBD1 (6 bases). Germline CDR1 is MGHRA and CDR2 is YSYEKL. This CDR3 has 14 amino acids. Trimming left V 0 bases short and J 4 bases short, with 9 bases between. The CDR3 DNA is TGCGCCAGCAGCCAAGAAGGGGGTAGCTATGGCTACACCTTC. It translates to CASSQEGGSYGYTF.

The DNA for the CDR3 is TGTGCCAGCAGCTTGCCGGGGGATGACACTGAAGCTTTCTTT. Translation: CASSLPGDDTEAFF. The gene calls are TRBV5-6 and TRBJ1-1; the D gene is possibly TRBD1 (5 bases). V lost 1 base and J 3 bases, leaving 10 bases between the germline ends. CDR1 and CDR2 from the germline V gene are SGHDT and YYEEEE. CDR3 length: 14 amino acids.

This clone was detected once. The chain combines TRBV6-6 with TRBJ2-2, with TRBD1 matching over 7 bases. The ends lost 6 bases at V and 2 bases at J; junction bases unmatched: 6. Germline CDR1 and CDR2: MNHNY and SVGAGI (reference sequence). The CDR3 is 15 amino acids. The CDR3 loop is CASRTGALNTGELFF. CDR3 DNA sequence: TGTGCCAGCAGAACAGGGGCCCTTAACACCGGGGAGCTGTTTTTT.

This clone has just one count. CDR3: CASSQGYNYGYTF. The DNA for the CDR3 is TGTGCCAGCAGCCAAGGCTATAACTATGGCTACACCTTC. V usage is TRBV14 and J usage is TRBJ1-2; D unresolved. V was cut by 1 base and J by 1 base, with 4 bases left in between. Germline V CDR1 and CDR2: SGHDN, FVKESK. The CDR3 consists of 13 residues.

This chain connects TRBV14 to TRBJ1-6, with D hard to call. This CDR3 spans 15 amino acids. The germline V and J ends were trimmed by 0 bases and 8 bases, with 11 bases remaining between them. Germline lookup yields CDR1 SGHDN and CDR2 FVKESK. CDR3 protein: CASSQESRRHSPLHF. The CDR3 DNA reads as TGTGCCAGCAGCCAAGAGTCTCGGAGACATTCACCCCTCCACTTT.